The 4 T cell receptor beta chains in this list originate from one sample, sequenced in a study of radiation and T cells in renal cell carcinoma. Only in-frame clones appear in the TCRdb table, and some are missing; sequencing was by immunoSEQ multiplex PCR. The repertoire holds about 49,000 clones, with 83% as singletons. Time point described: baseline pretreatment blood. The treatment was: 15 Gy SBRT to primary tumor, nephrectomy 4 weeks later. The sequencing here drew on blood, taken from a patient whose treatment included radiotherapy and nephrectomy. Receptors originate from a woman aged 65 to 85 with renal cell carcinoma.

This rearrangement joins TRBV6-5 to TRBJ1-6; D gene unclear. Trimming removed 4 bases from V and 0 bases from J, with 10 bases in between. Per the germline V gene, CDR1 is MNHEY and CDR2 is SVGAGI. This CDR3 has 16 residues. This chain's CDR3 is CASSSSWSSYNSPLHF. DNA for the CDR3: TGTGCCAGCAGTTCCTCTTGGAGCTCCTATAATTCACCCCTCCACTTT.

The rearrangement links TRBV10-3 to TRBJ2-3; TRBD2 aligns across 12 bases. Germline V gives CDR1 ENHRY, CDR2 SYGVKD. V shed 5 bases and J 9 bases; nucleotides not matched to a gene: 9. The CDR3 is 15 residues long. The CDR3 reads CAISPTSGREWTQYF. CDR3 coding DNA: TGTGCCATCAGTCCGACTAGCGGGAGAGAGTGGACGCAGTATTTT.

The genes are TRBV19 and TRBJ1-5, with TRBD1 identical over 12 bases. Trimming removed 6 bases from V and 7 bases from J; junction bases left unmatched: 7. The germline CDR1 and CDR2 sequences are LNHDA and SQIVND (reference sequence). The CDR3 contains 15 residues. CDR3 nucleotides: TGTGCCAGTAGCGGGACAGGGGGCCGGGGACAGCCCCAGCATTTT. Amino acids: CASSGTGGRGQPQHF.

The gene calls are TRBV2 and TRBJ2-2; TRBD2 is a possible D gene (5 bases). From germline, CDR1 is SNHLY and CDR2 FYNNEI. The CDR3 sequence is 14 residues long. With 6 bases removed from V and 7 bases from J, the gap between germline ends came to 15 bases. CDR3 protein: CASRPLGLSGELFF. As DNA, the CDR3 is TGTGCCAGCAGACCACTAGGTTTGAGCGGGGAGCTGTTTTTT. Based on the CDR3 plus reference TRBV2 and TRBJ2-2, the full variable domain is EPEVTQTPSHQVTQMGQEVILRCVPISNHLYFYWYRQILGQKVEFLVSFYNNEISEKSEIFDDQFSVERPDGSNFTLKIRSTKLEDSAMYFCASRPLGLSGELFFGEGSRLTVL.